The rows below give T cell receptor beta chains drawn from one sample of a study of T cells after yellow fever vaccination. TCRdb recomputed calls from the 5' RACE reads with MiXCR, one row per CDR3 protein. The data show hundreds of thousands of distinct CDR3 sequences, approximately 8% seen once. The sequenced sample was CD4+ T cells sorted from PBMCs, obtained 5 days after the yellow fever booster vaccination. The receptors derive from a man younger than 35 who received the YFV17D yellow fever vaccine. The conserved cysteine and the conserved F or W are not part of the CDR3 here. The D gene is left open where the match is weak.

D | V | CDR3
NA | TRBV12-3/TRBV12-4 | ASSLKQGGSPLH
TRBD2 | TRBV3-1 | ASSQDGGGLADTQY
TRBD2 | TRBV11-2 | ASSAWTSQETQY
NA | TRBV25-1 | ASSEHYTDTQY
NA | TRBV12-3/TRBV12-4 | ASSQTSGANVLT
NA | TRBV9 | ASSVGGGQPQH
TRBD1 | TRBV29-1 | SVEDPWGQGAWETQY
NA | TRBV5-6 | ASSLGGGRQPQH
NA | TRBV6-6 | ASSDPGGLQETQY
TRBD2 | TRBV5-1 | ASSLTGTSANEQF
NA | TRBV4-1 | ASSQDRRGPIRADTQY
NA | TRBV20-1 | SAYGYT
NA | TRBV12-3/TRBV12-4 | ASSLRASADTQY
TRBD1 | TRBV3-1 | ASSYPGTGHTEAF
NA | TRBV25-1 | ASSGGEAGANVLT
NA | TRBV18 | ASSWRGGDEQF
TRBD1 | TRBV12-3/TRBV12-4 | ASSARDSYNEQF
NA | TRBV5-1 | ASSLGPGGQGDTQY
TRBD1 | TRBV19 | ASNRPGTGGIEQF
NA | TRBV5-5 | ASSPGDPSPYGYT
TRBD1 | TRBV29-1 | SVRGPGIQY
TRBD1 | TRBV6-5 | ASSRGQGRSYEQY
NA | TRBV28 | ASSSSGGSNSPLH
TRBD1 | TRBV4-3 | ASSHLGQGNTEAF
NA | TRBV23-1 | ASSQSGNKYQETQY
TRBD2 | TRBV5-1 | ASSSGLVYNEQF
TRBD1 | TRBV24-1 | ATRDRRTDTQY
NA | TRBV20-1 | SASTSAEEQF
NA | TRBV5-1 | ASSSLPRGGTNEKLF
TRBD1 | TRBV5-5 | ASSLQGVLGDTQY
NA | TRBV18 | ASSLVRGQWNI
NA | TRBV7-2 | ASSLMGPGTTGELF
TRBD2 | TRBV20-1 | SALAGGPENEQY
TRBD1 | TRBV20-1 | SAPQGAQAEAF
NA | TRBV4-2 | ASSPNPKQGRDTQY
TRBD1 | TRBV5-5 | ASSLSMGQGAF
NA | TRBV7-2 | ASTVQRDSGANVLT
TRBD2 | TRBV20-1 | SATPTGGPRETQY
TRBD1 | TRBV5-8 | ASSLTGGSYGYT
TRBD2 | TRBV5-1 | ASSLGLAGRNEQF
TRBD2 | TRBV7-9 | ASSASGGSSEQF
TRBD2 | TRBV30 | AAGTSGGRYEQY
NA | TRBV7-2 | ASSFDSAYNEQF
NA | TRBV11-2 | ASSLDHRWGDQPQH
NA | TRBV7-3 | ASRFDGDSPLH
NA | TRBV7-2 | ASGFFGRAF
NA | TRBV20-1 | SARREATNEKLF
TRBD1 | TRBV7-6 | ASSLWQGAYNEQF
NA | TRBV3-1 | ASSRGLRGKTQETQY
NA | TRBV6-2/TRBV6-3 | ASSYPQYEQF
NA | TRBV5-5 | ASSLDLGSDTQY
TRBD2 | TRBV7-2 | ASSRGLAGGTGELF
NA | TRBV6-2/TRBV6-3 | ASRTIGGNTDTQY
NA | TRBV11-2 | ASSPRKPVDEQY
NA | TRBV6-2/TRBV6-3 | ASSYAPRGAFNQPQH